This T cell receptor beta chain was obtained from a study of glioma-infiltrating T cells. This clonotype was seen repeatedly, ten times or more. This CDR3 is 14 amino acids long. V dropped 5 bases and J dropped 5; count of bases not matched to a gene: 6. Germline-derived CDR1 and CDR2 are SGHVS and FQNEAQ. Amplification of TCR alpha and beta CDR3 regions from RNA used iRepertoire nested multiplex PCR. One entry per CDR3 protein, called by TCRdb with MiXCR from the multiplex PCR reads. The sample has around 44,000 distinct CDR3 sequences; around 22% are singletons. The sequence derives from a human donor with low-grade glioma or glioblastoma, undergoing nonglioma brain surgery, or in good health (not recorded which). The sequencing sample was made of glioma tissue, nonneoplastic brain tissue, or PBMCs (not recorded which). V and J are TRBV7-8 and TRBJ2-5, with 9 bases identical to TRBD2. CDR3 nucleotides: TGTGCCAGCAGCCCAGGGACTAGCAGGGAGACCCAGTACTTC. Its translation: CASSPGTSRETQYF.